Shown below are 2 T cell receptor beta chains from a single sample sequenced in a study of human T cells and chemical hapten exposure. The sample's time point: patch test 2, 6 weeks after DPC sensitization. Treatment of the sample: therapeutic diphenylcyclopropenone sensitization with weekly scalp DPC. TCRdb re-called the RACE reads through MiXCR, storing one row per CDR3 protein. Found here are 350,000 to 400,000 distinct CDR3 sequences, about 6.3% of them singletons; the top ten hold about 5%. This material consisted of whole blood, taken in connection with sensitization to the hapten diphenylcyclopropenone (DPC). These receptors were taken from a woman younger than 30 with alopecia areata. Some clones in this sample may be carry-over from other donors' samples.

In its sample, this clonotype was seen many times. The rearrangement joins TRBV6-2 or TRBV6-3 to TRBJ2-6; unclear D gene. The CDR3 has 16 amino acids. V shed 4 bases and J shed 0 bases, with 10 bases lying between them. CDR1 is MNHEY, CDR2 SVGEGT, per germline. In DNA, the CDR3 is TGTGCCAGCAGTTCAGGCCTCTACTCTGGGGCCAACGTCCTGACTTTC. Protein product: CASSSGLYSGANVLTF.

This clonotype was seen at least ten times. V is TRBV11-2 and J is TRBJ2-6; D may be TRBD1 or TRBD2 (5 bases each). The V gene lost 1 base and the J gene lost 2 bases, with 15 bases spanning the gap. The CDR3 is made up of 18 amino acids. Germline V gene sequence: CDR1 SGHAT, CDR2 FQNNGV. CDR3 DNA sequence: TGTGCCAGCAGCTTAGGTTTGCGGGCAGGGACTGGGGCCAACGTCCTGACTTTC. Protein product: CASSLGLRAGTGANVLTF.